Reported below is one TCR beta chain. Clones were read by immunoSEQ multiplex PCR, and TCRdb kept only the in-frame ones, dropping some. The sample gives 150,000 to 200,000 clones, more than 85% of which show up once; roughly 3.9% is in the top ten. The sample belongs to a study of T cell responses to AZD1222 COVID-19 vaccine. Germline loops: CDR1 SEHNR, CDR2 FQNEAQ (reference sequence). This CDR3 is 17 amino acids long. The V and J ends lost 1 base and 1 base, in that order; junction bases with no gene match: 5. This rearrangement joins TRBV7-9 to TRBJ2-3; 10 bases fit TRBD2. This receptor was taken from an adult in good health. Sample: peripheral blood, taken on day 0 of AZD1222 vaccination. CDR3 DNA: TGTGCCAGCAGCTTAGGGGCTAGCGGGAGCGGCACAGATACGCAGTATTTT. Amino acid sequence: CASSLGASGSGTDTQYF. Full variable domain (missing parts from reference TRBV7-9 and TRBJ2-3): DTGVSQNPRHKITKRGQNVTFRCDPISEHNRLYWYRQTLGQGPEFLTYFQNEAQLEKSRLLSDRFSAERPKGSFSTLEIQRTEQGDSAMYLCASSLGASGSGTDTQYFGPGTRLTVL.